Listed here are 19 T cell receptor beta chains from one sample, sequenced in a study of cytomegalovirus exposure and HLA in healthy donors. Researchers ran the PCR with 60 Vbeta and 13 Jbeta primers. Some clones are missing from TCRdb's copy, which holds only in-frame ones; the method was immunoSEQ multiplex PCR. The sample holds tens of thousands of clones, about 72% seen once. Sample: PBMCs. The receptors here all came from a man aged 30 to 39 in good health and CMV-seronegative.

V gene TRBV2 combines with J gene TRBJ2-7; 11 bases line up with TRBD1. CDR3 length: 16 residues. In germline, CDR1 is SNHLY, CDR2 FYNNEI. V dropped 7 bases and J dropped 3; count of bases not matched to a gene: 11. This CDR3 reads CASISGTGGPNYEQYF. CDR3 sequence (DNA): TGTGCCAGCATTTCCGGGACAGGGGGTCCCAACTACGAGCAGTACTTC.

The V call is TRBV29-1, the J call TRBJ1-1; D uncertain. Trimming shortened V by 5 bases and J by 0 bases, and 10 bases separated the two germline ends. The CDR3 runs 13 residues. CDR1 and CDR2 from the germline V gene are SQVTM and ANQGSEA. This CDR3 reads CSVPEQLNTEAFF. For the CDR3, the DNA is TGCAGCGTTCCGGAACAGCTGAACACTGAAGCTTTCTTT.

This chain joins TRBV15 and TRBJ1-4, with D possibly matching TRBD1 (5 bases). The CDR3 covers 15 residues. Germline V CDR1 and CDR2: LNHNV, YYDKDF (reference sequence). The V end was cut by 1 base, the J end by 8 bases, with 14 bases between. CDR3 coding DNA: TGTGCCACCAGCAGAGTGCGGGGGTTTGGCGAAAAACTGTTTTTT. Translation gives CATSRVRGFGEKLFF.

Written as DNA, the CDR3 is TGTGCCAGCAGCGTTGACCGCGGACGGTGGGGAGGTTTGAACACTGAAGCTTTCTTT. Its protein product is CASSVDRGRWGGLNTEAFF. The V gene is TRBV2, the J gene TRBJ1-1; D gene ambiguous. Deletions cut 6 bases from V and 0 bases from J, with 26 bases between. The CDR3 runs to 19 residues. The V gene's germline CDR1 is SNHLY and CDR2 FYNNEI. Using reference TRBV2 and TRBJ1-1 for the parts outside the CDR3, the full variable domain is EPEVTQTPSHQVTQMGQEVILRCVPISNHLYFYWYRQILGQKVEFLVSFYNNEISEKSEIFDDQFSVERPDGSNFTLKIRSTKLEDSAMYFCASSVDRGRWGGLNTEAFFGQGTRLTVV.

The genes are TRBV6-5 and TRBJ1-5, with TRBD1 matching over 8 bases. V lost 5 bases and J lost 7; bases outside the gene matches: 7. The CDR3 runs 14 residues. Germline CDR1 is MNHEY and CDR2 is SVGAGI. This chain's CDR3 is CASSIRGRGQPQHF. The DNA for the CDR3 is TGTGCCAGCAGTATCAGGGGGCGAGGACAGCCCCAGCATTTT.

This clone has just one count. The chain has TRBV5-1 and TRBJ2-2, with a weak D call TRBD1 (5 bases). The germline V gene encodes CDR1 SGHRS and CDR2 YFSETQ. CDR3 size: 15 residues. V lost 1 base and J lost 4, with 11 bases in between. The CDR3 DNA reads as TGCGCCAGCAGCTTGCAGGGATCAATCACCGGGGAGCTGTTTTTT. The encoded protein is CASSLQGSITGELFF.

The chain has TRBV19 and TRBJ2-5; the D is unclear. CDR1 LNHDA and CDR2 SQIVND come from the germline V gene (reference sequence). V was trimmed by 6 bases and J by 1 base, leaving 12 bases between them. The CDR3 sequence is 14 residues long. The CDR3 coding sequence is TGTGCCAGTAGCCCGACCGGGTTCCAAGAGACCCAGTACTTC. Encoded protein: CASSPTGFQETQYF.

V gene TRBV29-1 combines with J gene TRBJ2-5; 10 nucleotides align to TRBD1. In germline, CDR1 is SQVTM, CDR2 ANQGSEA. The trim removed 7 bases at V and 4 bases at J, leaving 12 bases unmatched. The CDR3 is made up of 15 amino acids. As DNA, the CDR3 is TGCAGCGCCTCACCCGGGACAGGGGAGAGAGAGACCCAGTACTTC. Residues: CSASPGTGERETQYF.

The rearrangement uses TRBV30 and TRBJ2-1, with TRBD1 as a possible D gene (5 bases). The CDR3 totals 14 residues. The V end was cut by 5 bases, the J end by 2 bases, with 13 bases between. Germline V gene data show CDR1 as GTSNPN and CDR2 as SVGIG (reference sequence). CDR3 in amino acids: CAWAQGGAYNEQFF. CDR3 nucleotides: TGTGCCTGGGCGCAGGGCGGAGCCTACAATGAGCAGTTCTTC.

The rearrangement joins TRBV7-8 to TRBJ2-2, with no clear D. The CDR3 covers 14 residues. Trimming took 4 bases from V and 4 from J, leaving 10 bases between them. Germline V gene sequence: CDR1 SGHVS, CDR2 FQNEAQ. The CDR3, as DNA: TGTGCCAGCAGCTCACTCTACAGCACCGGGGAGCTGTTTTTT. Translation: CASSSLYSTGELFF.

Only a few counts were recorded for this clone. This chain uses TRBV9 with TRBJ2-1, with D possibly matching TRBD2 (6 bases). There are 15 residues in the CDR3. Trimming pared 3 bases from V and 7 bases from J, leaving 17 bases between. Germline CDR1 reads SGDLS; CDR2 reads YYNGEE. The CDR3 region has the DNA TGTGCCAGCAGCGCCCCCTTAGGCGGGGCAAATGAGCAGTTCTTC. Translating it yields CASSAPLGGANEQFF.

This chain links TRBV29-1 with TRBJ2-7, with TRBD1 as a possible D gene (6 bases). V was clipped by 3 bases and J by 4 bases, with 16 bases between them. This CDR3 comprises 14 residues. Germline loops: CDR1 SQVTM, CDR2 ANQGSEA. The CDR3 here is CSVDVQGRSYEQYF. The DNA for the CDR3 is TGCAGCGTTGATGTTCAGGGGCGCAGTTACGAGCAGTACTTC.

The chain links TRBV18 to TRBJ2-5; D possibly corresponds to TRBD1 (5 bases). The CDR3 loop spans 17 amino acids. Germline assignment: CDR1 KGHSH and CDR2 LQKENI. Deletions cut 3 bases from V and 2 bases from J, with 19 bases between. The CDR3 DNA sequence: TGTGCCAGCTCACCGGTGATACAGGCCCTTAAGCAAGAGACCCAGTACTTC. Translation gives CASSPVIQALKQETQYF.

This clone has just a few counts. The rearrangement uses TRBV30 and TRBJ2-7; tentative D call: TRBD1 (6 bases). The CDR3 runs 14 residues. V dropped 0 bases and J dropped 0 bases, with 9 bases sitting between them. Per germline, CDR1 GTSNPN and CDR2 SVGIG (reference sequence). CDR3 sequence (DNA): TGTGCCTGGAGTGTAGGGGGAGCCTCCTACGAGCAGTACTTC. The encoded protein is CAWSVGGASYEQYF.

This clone was detected only once. The chain joins TRBV18 to TRBJ2-7; 7 nucleotides agree with TRBD1. Germline lookup yields CDR1 KGHSH and CDR2 LQKENI. This CDR3 contains 14 residues. Germline trimming cut 1 base from V and 0 bases from J; bases unmatched to any gene: 0. The CDR3 sequence is CASSPRDSSYEQYF. The CDR3 nucleotides read TGTGCCAGCTCACCACGGGACAGCTCCTACGAGCAGTACTTC.

This clone was counted once. The J gene is TRBJ1-2, the V gene TRBV7-9; 10 positions agree with TRBD1. The CDR3 consists of 13 residues. With 5 bases clipped from V and 14 bases from J, the junction kept 11 bases outside the gene matches. Looked up from germline, CDR1 is SEHNR and CDR2 is FQNEAQ (reference sequence). The CDR3 here is CASSPQGDRGGTF. DNA of the CDR3: TGTGCCAGCAGCCCCCAGGGGGACAGGGGTGGTACCTTC.

Here the CDR3 DNA reads TGTGCCAGCAGTGAAATCCCGGGACAGGGGGCTCAGCCCCAGCATTTT. The encoded protein is CASSEIPGQGAQPQHF. The chain joins TRBV25-1 to TRBJ1-5, with 12 bases identical to TRBD1. This CDR3 is 16 amino acids long. Trimming took 2 bases from V and 6 from J; bases not matched to a gene: 5. The germline CDR1 and CDR2 sequences are MGHDK and SYGVNS.

J is TRBJ1-2 and V is TRBV9, with unresolved D. The CDR3 spans 12 residues. Germline V CDR1 and CDR2: SGDLS, YYNGEE. V was pared by 4 bases and J by 1 base, with 5 bases between. CDR3 sequence reads: CASSLLNYGYTF. In DNA, the CDR3 is TGTGCCAGCAGCCTACTTAACTATGGCTACACCTTC.

J is TRBJ2-4 and V is TRBV30, with a tentative D call TRBD1 (6 bases). The CDR3 extends over 14 amino acids. V lost 2 bases to trimming and J lost 8 bases, with 16 bases between them. Germline lookup yields CDR1 GTSNPN and CDR2 SVGIG (reference sequence). In DNA, the CDR3 is TGTGCCTGGAGTCCAGGGGTTGAGGGGGACATTCAGTACTTC. As protein: CAWSPGVEGDIQYF. The whole variable domain, filled in from reference TRBV30 and TRBJ2-4, reads SQTIHQWPATLVQPVGSPLSLECTVEGTSNPNLYWYRQAAGRGLQLLFYSVGIGQISSEVPQNLSASRPQDRQFILSSKKLLLSDSGFYLCAWSPGVEGDIQYFGAGTRLSVL.